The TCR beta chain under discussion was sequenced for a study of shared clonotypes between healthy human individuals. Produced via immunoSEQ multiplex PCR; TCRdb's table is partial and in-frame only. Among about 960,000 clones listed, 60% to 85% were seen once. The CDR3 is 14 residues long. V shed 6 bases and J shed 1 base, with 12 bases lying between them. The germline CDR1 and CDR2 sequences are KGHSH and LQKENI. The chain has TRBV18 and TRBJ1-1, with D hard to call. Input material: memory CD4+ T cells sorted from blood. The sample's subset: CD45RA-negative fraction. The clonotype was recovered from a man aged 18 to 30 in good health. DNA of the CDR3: TGTGCCAGCTCCCCATATCCGGAGAACACTGAAGCTTTCTTT. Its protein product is CASSPYPENTEAFF.